Listed below are T cell receptor beta chains from one sample, sequenced in a study of T cell repertoires in breast cancer. TCRdb reprocessed the emulsion pairing reads with MiXCR, giving one entry per CDR3 protein. The sample consists of roughly 40,000 distinct CDR3 sequences, about 41% of them appearing once. Material: CD8+ T cells. The receptors were gathered from a pool of human donors with breast cancer or a healthy control (not recorded which). CDR3s leave out the opening cysteine and the closing phenylalanine or tryptophan. Fields, in order: V gene, J gene, CDR3 protein.

TRBV7-9	TRBJ2-2	ASSKGLANTGELF
TRBV6-2/TRBV6-3	TRBJ2-7	ASSHSYEQY
TRBV6-2/TRBV6-3	TRBJ1-1	ASSSRAGRQGGTEAF
TRBV25-1	TRBJ2-1	ASSDPKIAGTYYNEQF
TRBV19	TRBJ1-5	ARSIGGRQPQH
TRBV27	TRBJ1-5	ASSPSAGEVNQPQH
TRBV5-4	TRBJ1-1	ASSLGGDRAF
TRBV20-1	TRBJ2-7	SAIVRFDEQY
TRBV7-2	TRBJ1-1	ASSRQGNTEAF
TRBV28	TRBJ2-1	ASSHYGGASYNEQF
TRBV29-1	TRBJ1-2	SVVGTQGTGYT
TRBV7-2	TRBJ2-5	ANSVRLKETQY
TRBV18	TRBJ1-4	ASSPDLQDEKLF
TRBV20-1	TRBJ1-5	SARTGTGQSSSNQPQH
TRBV10-2	TRBJ1-1	ASSEGHNTEAF
TRBV20-1	TRBJ2-2	STRAGVSTGELF
TRBV7-2	TRBJ1-1	ASSRDRNTEAF
TRBV7-2	TRBJ2-7	ASSLEAGTNYEQY
TRBV6-4	TRBJ2-3	ASSDSGGADTQY
TRBV18	TRBJ2-6	ASSPLGGSGANVLT
TRBV5-1	TRBJ2-1	ASMLTGSTDQEQF
TRBV12-3/TRBV12-4	TRBJ2-1	ASSSPGSLAYNEQF
TRBV6-2/TRBV6-3	TRBJ2-6	ASSSTMGTGANVLT
TRBV20-1	TRBJ1-5	SARAGGIRGQPQH
TRBV7-2	TRBJ2-3	ASSWRGGGGPDTQY
TRBV25-1	TRBJ1-3	ASSESSGQGGNTIY
TRBV20-1	TRBJ2-1	SALQGTSGQF
TRBV6-1	TRBJ1-1	ASSYRHANTEAF
TRBV12-3/TRBV12-4	TRBJ2-3	ASSQGGIADTQY